Presented here are 9 T cell receptor beta chains from one specimen sequenced in a study of Graves' ophthalmopathy and Graves' hyperthyroidism. RNA transcripts yielded amplified TCR beta CDR3 regions. The authors performed first-round RT-PCR with HTBI primers and then a second-round multiplex PCR. Via MiXCR, TCRdb re-called the multiplex PCR reads, giving one row per CDR3 protein. The table shows a few hundred thousand distinct CDR3 sequences, with around 16% occurring only once. Source material: peripheral blood. These receptors were taken from a woman younger than 30 with Graves' ophthalmopathy.

This clonotype was detected a few times. This chain connects TRBV12-5 to TRBJ2-5; 9 bases align to TRBD1. The germline V gene has CDR1 LGHNT and CDR2 FRNRAP. The CDR3 extends over 15 amino acids. J lost 3 bases, V lost 4 bases, and 6 bases had no gene match. CDR3 protein: CASGSWDREEETQYF. CDR3 DNA: TGTGCTAGTGGTTCGTGGGACAGGGAGGAAGAGACCCAGTACTTC.

As regards this clonotype: The junction does not match germline at one end; this may be a read error. This sequence joins TRBV28 and TRBJ1-2; possibly TRBD1 for D (6 bases). The CDR3 consists of 13 residues. In germline, CDR1 is MDHEN, CDR2 SYDVKM. The CDR3 DNA reads as TGTGTCAGCAGGCCACTGGACAGCTATGGCTACACCTTC. Its protein is CVSRPLDSYGYTF.

This chain joins TRBV12-3 or TRBV12-4 and TRBJ1-2; 7 positions agree with TRBD1. V shed 5 bases, J shed 5 bases, and the junction held 11 bases outside the gene matches. CDR3 size: 15 residues. This CDR3 is CASSPTGTVPYGYTF. CDR3 in DNA: TGTGCCAGCAGTCCGACCGGGACAGTGCCTTATGGCTACACCTTC.

This clonotype was detected many times. V is TRBV12-3 or TRBV12-4 and J is TRBJ2-2; D may be TRBD2 (7 bases). CDR3 length: 14 amino acids. The V gene lost 7 bases and the J gene lost 3 bases, with 12 bases spanning the gap. CDR3: CASMGGADTGELFF. CDR3 nucleotide sequence: TGTGCCAGCATGGGGGGGGCGGACACCGGGGAGCTGTTTTTT.

The chain carries TRBV7-2 and TRBJ2-2, with 7 bases identical to TRBD1. V was clipped by 4 bases and J by 6 bases; unmatched bases: 2. CDR3 size: 13 residues. Germline values: CDR1 SGHTA, CDR2 FQGNSA. The CDR3 loop is CASSWTGPGELFF. DNA for the CDR3: TGTGCCAGCAGCTGGACAGGTCCCGGGGAGCTGTTTTTT.

The chain is built from TRBV5-1 and TRBJ2-5; weak D call: TRBD2 (6 bases). This CDR3 contains 16 residues. V was pared by 1 base and J by 5 bases, with 18 bases between. CDR1 is SGHRS and CDR2 is YFSETQ in the germline V gene. The CDR3 protein is CASSLKRGEEGETQYF. In nucleotides, the CDR3 is TGCGCCAGCAGCTTGAAAAGGGGAGAGGAGGGGGAGACCCAGTACTTC.

This clonotype showed up many times. The chain links TRBV12-3 or TRBV12-4 to TRBJ1-5; TRBD1 might be the D (6 bases). Trimming left V 6 bases short and J 5 bases short, with 11 bases between. CDR3 size: 13 residues. The CDR3: CASSWDTHQPQHF. The CDR3 DNA sequence: TGTGCCAGCAGCTGGGACACCCATCAGCCCCAGCATTTT.

This clonotype was seen at least ten times. The CDR3 reads CSGSSSYNSPLHF. CDR3 sequence (DNA): TGCAGTGGGTCCAGCTCCTATAATTCACCCCTCCACTTT. This chain joins TRBV20-1 and TRBJ1-6, with D unresolved. Germline assignment: CDR1 DFQATT and CDR2 SNEGSKA (reference sequence). Deletions cut 7 bases from V and 0 bases from J, with 7 bases between. This CDR3 comprises 13 residues.

This clonotype was picked up many times. The chain has TRBV12-3 or TRBV12-4 and TRBJ1-5, with 7 bases that match TRBD1. The CDR3 is made up of 17 amino acids. V lost 5 bases and J lost 0; bases outside the gene matches: 10. CDR3 protein: CASSPDRVKNSNQPQHF. The CDR3 DNA is TGTGCCAGCAGTCCAGACAGGGTTAAAAATAGCAATCAGCCCCAGCATTTT.